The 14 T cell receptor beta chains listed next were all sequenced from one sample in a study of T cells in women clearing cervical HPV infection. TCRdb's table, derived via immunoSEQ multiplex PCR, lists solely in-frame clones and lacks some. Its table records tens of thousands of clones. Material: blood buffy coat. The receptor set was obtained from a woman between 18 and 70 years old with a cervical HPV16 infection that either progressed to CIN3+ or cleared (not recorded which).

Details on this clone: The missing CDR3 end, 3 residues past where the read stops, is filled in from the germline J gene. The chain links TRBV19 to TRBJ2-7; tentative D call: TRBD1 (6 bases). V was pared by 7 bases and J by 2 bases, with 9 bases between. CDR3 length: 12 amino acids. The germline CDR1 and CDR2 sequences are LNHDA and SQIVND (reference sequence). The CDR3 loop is CASTGQTYEQYF. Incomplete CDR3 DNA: TGTGCCAGTACCGGACAGACCTACGAG.

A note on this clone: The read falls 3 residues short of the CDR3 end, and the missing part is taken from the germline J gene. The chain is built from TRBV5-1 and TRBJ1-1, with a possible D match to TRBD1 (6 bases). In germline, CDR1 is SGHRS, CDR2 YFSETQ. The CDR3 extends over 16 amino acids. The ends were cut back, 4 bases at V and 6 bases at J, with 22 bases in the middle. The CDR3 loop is CASSLKGGASGSEAFF. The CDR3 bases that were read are TGCGCCAGCAGCCTCAAAGGGGGGGCCTCGGGGTCTGAA.

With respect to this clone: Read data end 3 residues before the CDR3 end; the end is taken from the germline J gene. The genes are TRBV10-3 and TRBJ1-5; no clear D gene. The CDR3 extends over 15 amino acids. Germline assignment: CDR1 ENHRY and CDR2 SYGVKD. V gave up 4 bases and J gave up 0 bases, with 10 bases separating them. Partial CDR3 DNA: TGTGCCATCAGTGCTGGGCAGTCTAGCAATCAGCCC. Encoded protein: CAISAGQSSNQP. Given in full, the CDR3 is CAISAGQSSNQPQHF.

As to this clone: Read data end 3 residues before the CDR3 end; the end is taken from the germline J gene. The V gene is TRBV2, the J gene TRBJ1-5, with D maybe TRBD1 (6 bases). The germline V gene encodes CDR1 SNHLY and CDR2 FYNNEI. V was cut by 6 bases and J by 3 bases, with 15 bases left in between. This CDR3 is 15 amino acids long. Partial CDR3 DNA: TGTGCCAGCAGGGGTACACGGGGGGCCAATCAGCCC. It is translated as CASRGTRGANQP. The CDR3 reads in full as CASRGTRGANQPQHF.

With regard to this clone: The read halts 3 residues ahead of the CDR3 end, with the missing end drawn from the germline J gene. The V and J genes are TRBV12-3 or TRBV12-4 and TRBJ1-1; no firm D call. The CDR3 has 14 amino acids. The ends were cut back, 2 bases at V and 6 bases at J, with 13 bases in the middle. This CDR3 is CASSLSSGGSEAFF. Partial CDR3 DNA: TGTGCCAGCAGTTTAAGTTCAGGAGGGTCTGAA.

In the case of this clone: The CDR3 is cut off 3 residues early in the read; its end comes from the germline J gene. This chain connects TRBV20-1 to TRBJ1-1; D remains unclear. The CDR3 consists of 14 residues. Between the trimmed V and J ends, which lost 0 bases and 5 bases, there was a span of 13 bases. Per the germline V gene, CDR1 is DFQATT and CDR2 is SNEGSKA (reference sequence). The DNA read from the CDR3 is TGCAGTGCTAGAGATCCCCGGGGAGGGACTGAA. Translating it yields CSARDPRGGTE. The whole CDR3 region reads CSARDPRGGTEAFF.

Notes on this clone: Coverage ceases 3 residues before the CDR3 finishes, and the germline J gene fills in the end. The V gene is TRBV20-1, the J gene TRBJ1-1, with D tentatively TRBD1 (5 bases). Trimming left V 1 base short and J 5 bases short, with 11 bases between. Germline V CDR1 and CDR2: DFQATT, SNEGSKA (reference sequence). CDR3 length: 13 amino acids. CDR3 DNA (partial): TGCAGTGCTAGAGGCGGGGGGGATACTGAA. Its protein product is CSARGGGDTE. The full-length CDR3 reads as CSARGGGDTEAFF.

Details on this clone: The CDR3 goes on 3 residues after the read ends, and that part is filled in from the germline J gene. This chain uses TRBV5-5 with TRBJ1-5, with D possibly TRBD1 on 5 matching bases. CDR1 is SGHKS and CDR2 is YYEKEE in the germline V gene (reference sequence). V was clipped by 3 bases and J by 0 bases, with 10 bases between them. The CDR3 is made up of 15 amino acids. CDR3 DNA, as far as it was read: TGTGCCAGCAGCTCAGACAGCTATAGCAATCAGCCC. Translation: CASSSDSYSNQP. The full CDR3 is CASSSDSYSNQPQHF.

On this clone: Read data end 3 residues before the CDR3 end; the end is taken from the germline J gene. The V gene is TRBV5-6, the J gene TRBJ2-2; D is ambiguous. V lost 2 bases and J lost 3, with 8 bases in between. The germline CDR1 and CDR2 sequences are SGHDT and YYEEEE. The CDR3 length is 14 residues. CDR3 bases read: TGTGCCAGCAGCTTAGAACAGTACACCGGGGAG. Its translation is CASSLEQYTGE. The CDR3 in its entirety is CASSLEQYTGELFF.

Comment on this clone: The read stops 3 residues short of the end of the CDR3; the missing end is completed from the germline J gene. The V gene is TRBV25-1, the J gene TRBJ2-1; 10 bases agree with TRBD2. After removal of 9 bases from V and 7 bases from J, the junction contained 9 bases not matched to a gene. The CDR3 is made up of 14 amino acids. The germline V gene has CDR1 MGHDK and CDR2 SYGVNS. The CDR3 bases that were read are TGTGCCAGTTCTCTAGCGGGGGCACGGAATGAG. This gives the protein CASSLAGARNE. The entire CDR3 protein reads CASSLAGARNEQFF.

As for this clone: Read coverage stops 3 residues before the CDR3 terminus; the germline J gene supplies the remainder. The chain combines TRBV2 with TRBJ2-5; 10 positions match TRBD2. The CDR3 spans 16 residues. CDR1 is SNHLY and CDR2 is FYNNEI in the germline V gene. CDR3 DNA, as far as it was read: TGTGCCAGCAGTGAATTCGAGCGGGGGGGCCCAGATACC. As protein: CASSEFERGGPDT. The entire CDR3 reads CASSEFERGGPDTQYF.

CDR3 DNA (partial): TGCAGTGCTACCGACTTCTACGAG. It encodes CSATDFYE. The complete CDR3 protein is CSATDFYEQYF. The chain employs TRBV20-1 and TRBJ2-7; no reliable D call. The observed sequence ends 3 residues before the CDR3 terminus, with the missing tail filled in from the germline J gene. The V gene lost 4 bases and the J gene lost 3 bases, with 7 bases spanning the gap. CDR3 length: 11 residues. CDR1 is DFQATT and CDR2 is SNEGSKA in the germline V gene (reference sequence).

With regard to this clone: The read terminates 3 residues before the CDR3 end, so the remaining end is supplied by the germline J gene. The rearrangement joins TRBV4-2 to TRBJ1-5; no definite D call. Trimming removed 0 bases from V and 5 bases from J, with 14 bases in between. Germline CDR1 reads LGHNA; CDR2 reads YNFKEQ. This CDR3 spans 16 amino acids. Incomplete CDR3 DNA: TGTGCCAGCAGCCAAGATTTTGTGAGGGTGGATCAGCCC. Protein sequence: CASSQDFVRVDQP. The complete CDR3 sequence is CASSQDFVRVDQPQHF.

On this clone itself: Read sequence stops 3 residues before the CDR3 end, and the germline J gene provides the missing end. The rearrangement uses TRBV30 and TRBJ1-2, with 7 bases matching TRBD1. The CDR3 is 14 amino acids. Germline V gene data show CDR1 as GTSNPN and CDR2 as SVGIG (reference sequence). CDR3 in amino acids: CAWSYTTGSNSYTF. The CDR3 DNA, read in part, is TGTGCCTGGAGTTACACGACAGGGTCAAATTCC.